A selection of T cell receptor beta chains follows, all from one sample in a study of patients and donors after allogeneic stem cell transplantation. TCRdb fed the RT-PCR reads into MiXCR, producing one record per CDR3 protein. The sample consists of more than 55,000 distinct CDR3 sequences, roughly 13% of them appearing once. Sequenced material: blood, either unsorted or a sorted T cell fraction (not recorded which). The receptors originated from a human donor who was either an allogeneic HSCT recipient or a stem cell or donor lymphocyte infusion donor (not recorded which). It is not recorded whose cells these are; they may come from a transplant donor. CDR3s include the opening cysteine and the closing phenylalanine or tryptophan. The D gene is left open where the match is weak. A clone size is listed for some rows: how often the clone was seen (once, few, many), or a class if it is expanded.

j_gene | abundance | d_gene | v_gene | CDR3nt | CDR3aa
TRBJ2-7 | few | . | TRBV29-1 | TGCAGCGTTGAAGAGGGCCAGGCCTACGAGCAGTACTTC | CSVEEGQAYEQYF
TRBJ2-7 | medium-sized | . | TRBV4-1 | TGCGCCAGCAGCCAAGGCCGGGGCTCCTACGAGCAGTACTTC | CASSQGRGSYEQYF
TRBJ1-1 | many | . | TRBV20-1 | TGCAGTGCACTTGGCCAGTCGAACACTGAAGCTTTCTTT | CSALGQSNTEAFF
TRBJ1-2 | many | . | TRBV12-3/TRBV12-4 | TGTGCCAGCAGCAACTCGGAAAGAGCAGAAAACTATGGCTACACCTTC | CASSNSERAENYGYTF
TRBJ2-2 | few | TRBD1 | TRBV20-1 | TGCAGTGCTAGAGATGACAGGGCTAGTGAGACCGGGGAGCTGTTTTTT | CSARDDRASETGELFF
TRBJ2-3 | few | TRBD1 | TRBV19 | TGTGCCAGTAGTTCCGATCCGGGACAGGGATCGACAGATACGCAGTATTTT | CASSSDPGQGSTDTQYF
TRBJ2-7 | . | TRBD2 | TRBV9 | TGTGCCAGCAGCGTAGAAGCGGGAGTACTCTACGAGCAGTACTTC | CASSVEAGVLYEQYF
TRBJ2-1 | few | . | TRBV4-2 | TGTGCCAGCAGCCTTTCTCCGGGGCCCAGCAATGAGCAGTTCTTC | CASSLSPGPSNEQFF
TRBJ1-4 | . | . | TRBV6-5 | TGTGCCAGCAGTTACTCGGGTAGCAATAAAAAACTGTTTTTT | CASSYSGSNKKLFF
TRBJ1-5 | many | TRBD1 | TRBV12-3/TRBV12-4 | TGTGCCAGCAGGAGGGACAGGGGGGGCAATCAGCCCCAGCATTTT | CASRRDRGGNQPQHF
TRBJ2-5 | . | . | TRBV7-3 | TGTGCCAGCAGCTTAGATTCAGGGGCCGGGGAGACCCAGTACTTC | CASSLDSGAGETQYF
TRBJ2-6 | few | . | TRBV7-9 | TGTGCCAGCAGACCATCGGGGGTAGGGGCCAACGTCCTGACTTTC | CASRPSGVGANVLTF
TRBJ1-6 | . | . | TRBV20-1 | TGCAGTGCTAGAGCGGGGGCGCCCTATAATTCACCCCTCCACTTT | CSARAGAPYNSPLHF
TRBJ2-2 | . | . | TRBV7-9 | TGTGCCAGCAGCCCCGGGGAGCTGTTTTTT | CASSPGELFF
TRBJ2-1 | . | . | TRBV30 | TGTGCCTGGAGTGTACGAGGGACTTCCTACAATGAGCAGTTCTTC | CAWSVRGTSYNEQFF
TRBJ2-1 | few | . | TRBV27 | TGTGCCAGCAGTCTACTCCCTGGAAGAGTAAATGAGCAGTTCTTC | CASSLLPGRVNEQFF
TRBJ2-2 | . | . | TRBV4-2 | TGTGCCAGCAGCGCCGTAGTCGCCGGGGAGCTGTTTTTT | CASSAVVAGELFF
TRBJ2-7 | . | TRBD2 | TRBV5-1 | TGCGCCAGCAGCTTGCCAGGGGATATAGCGGGAGGCGTCTACGAGCAGTACTTC | CASSLPGDIAGGVYEQYF
TRBJ2-7 | many | . | TRBV6-5 | TGTGCCAGCAGGTTCGGAGGGGGCTTCTACGAGCAGTACTTC | CASRFGGGFYEQYF
TRBJ1-1 | few | . | TRBV19 | TGTGCCAGTAGTATTAGTCGGGGGTCGTTGAACACTGAAGCTTTCTTT | CASSISRGSLNTEAFF
TRBJ2-3 | . | . | TRBV18 | TGTGCCAGCTCACCGGGGTTAACAGATACGCAGTATTTT | CASSPGLTDTQYF
TRBJ2-1 | few | TRBD2 | TRBV5-6 | TGTGCCAGCAGCTTGCCCCCCGGGAGGGCCGACAATGAGCAGTTCTTC | CASSLPPGRADNEQFF
TRBJ2-2 | few | TRBD2 | TRBV18 | TGTGCCAGCTCACGACAGGGACTAGCGGGAACAGCCGGGGAGCTGTTTTTT | CASSRQGLAGTAGELFF
TRBJ2-7 | few | . | TRBV9 | TGTGCCAGCAGCGCCAACGGACTTGGCACCTTTGACGAGCAGTACTTC | CASSANGLGTFDEQYF
TRBJ1-5 | many | TRBD1 | TRBV29-1 | TGCAGCGTAGGGACAGGGGGTCAGCCCCAGCATTTT | CSVGTGGQPQHF
TRBJ1-2 | many | . | TRBV29-1 | TGCAGCGTTGAACGGAGCCTTGGCTACACCTTC | CSVERSLGYTF
TRBJ2-6 | few | . | TRBV12-3/TRBV12-4 | TGTGCCAGCACGGCCCGTTACTCTGGGGCCAACGTCCTGACTTTC | CASTARYSGANVLTF
TRBJ2-7 | many | . | TRBV12-3/TRBV12-4 | TGTGCCAGCAGCCCCCGGCCCCCCTACGAGCAGTACTTC | CASSPRPPYEQYF
TRBJ2-1 | many | TRBD2 | TRBV7-8 | TGTGCCAGCAGCCCGCAGCGGGAGTCCTACAATGAGCAGTTCTTC | CASSPQRESYNEQFF
TRBJ2-7 | . | . | TRBV7-9 | TGTGCCAGCAGCTTTCTGGCAGGGGTACCCTACGAGCAGTACTTC | CASSFLAGVPYEQYF
TRBJ2-2 | . | . | TRBV9 | TGTGCCAGCAGCGTAGGTATAGGCGGGGAGCTGTTTTTT | CASSVGIGGELFF
TRBJ2-2 | few | . | TRBV27 | TGTGCCAGCATAGGCGGGCGGGGACTCGCCGGGGAGCTGTTTTTT | CASIGGRGLAGELFF
TRBJ2-4 | . | TRBD1 | TRBV12-3/TRBV12-4 | TGTGCCAGCAGTTCAACCGGGACAGGGGGCCAAAACATTCAGTACTTC | CASSSTGTGGQNIQYF
TRBJ1-1 | many | . | TRBV9 | TGTGCCAGCAGCGTAGAGCTTGGGGGTGGGACTGAAGCTTTCTTT | CASSVELGGGTEAFF
TRBJ2-7 | . | . | TRBV20-1 | TGCAGTGCTAGTACCGGGACTTACTACGAGCAGTACTTC | CSASTGTYYEQYF
TRBJ1-1 | many | . | TRBV25-1 | TGTGCCAGCAGTGAATTTGCGGGGCCGGACACTGAAGCTTTCTTT | CASSEFAGPDTEAFF
TRBJ2-3 | . | . | TRBV7-2 | TGTGCCAGCAGCTCCTTAGCGAGCCTGGTCTCCCCAGATGCGCAGTATTTT | CASSSLASLVSPDAQYF
TRBJ2-7 | . | TRBD1 | TRBV10-3 | TGTGCCATCAGTGAGGTGGGACAGGGGGCGAAGCAGTACTTC | CAISEVGQGAKQYF
TRBJ1-2 | few | . | TRBV20-1 | TGCAGTGCTAGAGATGAGGCAGGGCCTGGCTACACCTTC | CSARDEAGPGYTF
TRBJ1-6 | many | . | TRBV6-6 | TGTGCCAGCAGTGCCCGGACAGCCTATGGGAATTCACCCCTCCACTTT | CASSARTAYGNSPLHF
TRBJ1-5 | many | . | TRBV7-6 | TGTGCCAGCGGCACTGGCAATCAGCCCCAGCATTTT | CASGTGNQPQHF
TRBJ2-2 | many | TRBD2 | TRBV12-3/TRBV12-4 | TGTGCCAGCAGTCCTCCCGCCGGGACTAGAAGGGGCGGGGAGCTGTTTTTT | CASSPPAGTRRGGELFF
TRBJ2-7 | . | TRBD2 | TRBV20-1 | TGCAGTGCAACGACTAGCGGCAACTCCTACGAGCAGTACTTC | CSATTSGNSYEQYF
TRBJ2-4 | . | TRBD1 | TRBV27 | TGTGCCAGCAGTCCACGGGACAGGGGGCGCGGAGCCAAAAACATTCAGTACTTC | CASSPRDRGRGAKNIQYF
TRBJ2-5 | few | . | TRBV25-1 | TGTGCCAGCAGTGTAGGGCTTAGTGAGACCCAGTACTTC | CASSVGLSETQYF
TRBJ1-4 | . | . | TRBV4-1 | TGCGCCAGCAGCCAAGTACTCGGCACAACTAATGAAAAACTGTTTTTT | CASSQVLGTTNEKLFF
TRBJ2-3 | few | . | TRBV5-1 | TGCGCCAGCAGCTTGGCCCGATTTCAGGGAACTGGCACAGATACGCAGTATTTT | CASSLARFQGTGTDTQYF
TRBJ1-4 | many | . | TRBV24-1 | TGTGCCACCAGTGCCACGGACACGGGGGGTGAAAAACTGTTTTTT | CATSATDTGGEKLFF
TRBJ2-7 | few | TRBD1 | TRBV7-9 | TGTGCCAGCAGGTCGGGGACAGGAGTCTACGAGCAGTACTTC | CASRSGTGVYEQYF
TRBJ2-5 | . | TRBD1 | TRBV5-8 | TGTGCCAGCAGCCTAGGACTGATACAGGGGGCGGGTGAGACCCAGTACTTC | CASSLGLIQGAGETQYF
TRBJ2-6 | . | . | TRBV11-2 | TGTGCCAGCAGCTTAGACAGGGCGTCTGGGGCCAACGTCCTGACTTTC | CASSLDRASGANVLTF
TRBJ2-7 | few | . | TRBV4-1 | TGCGCCAGCAGCCAAGTAACAACAGACGGCTCCTACGAGCAGTACTTC | CASSQVTTDGSYEQYF
TRBJ2-5 | few | TRBD2 | TRBV3-1 | TGTGCCAGCAACTCTGGACTAGCGGGAGGAGAGACCCAGTACTTC | CASNSGLAGGETQYF